This T cell receptor (beta chain) was sequenced during a study of shared clonotypes between healthy human individuals. Study observations and caveats: Clonotype sharing among donors, it was expected, would be affected by sequencing depth.

The data were produced by immunoSEQ multiplex PCR, yet TCRdb's version contains in-frame clones alone and is incomplete. This sample has some 1.5 million clones, with more than 95% found just once. With respect to this clone: Its cognate antigen is unknown.

Healthy and HIV-negative, the adult donors had no recent acute infections or vaccinations. This CDR3 spans 15 amino acids. Unmatched junction bases numbered 1, after V lost 3 bases and J lost 2 bases. Looked up from germline, CDR1 is KGHSH and CDR2 is LQKENI. The sequence was collected from a man aged 25-45 years in good health. The sequencing sample was made of naive CD4+ T cells sorted from blood. Subset meaning: CD45RA+ positively selected. The V and J genes are TRBV18 and TRBJ2-6, with 7 nucleotides matching TRBD1. The CDR3 DNA reads as TGTGCCAGCTCACCTCAGGGGGCTGGGGCCAACGTCCTGACTTTC. Its protein is CASSPQGAGANVLTF.